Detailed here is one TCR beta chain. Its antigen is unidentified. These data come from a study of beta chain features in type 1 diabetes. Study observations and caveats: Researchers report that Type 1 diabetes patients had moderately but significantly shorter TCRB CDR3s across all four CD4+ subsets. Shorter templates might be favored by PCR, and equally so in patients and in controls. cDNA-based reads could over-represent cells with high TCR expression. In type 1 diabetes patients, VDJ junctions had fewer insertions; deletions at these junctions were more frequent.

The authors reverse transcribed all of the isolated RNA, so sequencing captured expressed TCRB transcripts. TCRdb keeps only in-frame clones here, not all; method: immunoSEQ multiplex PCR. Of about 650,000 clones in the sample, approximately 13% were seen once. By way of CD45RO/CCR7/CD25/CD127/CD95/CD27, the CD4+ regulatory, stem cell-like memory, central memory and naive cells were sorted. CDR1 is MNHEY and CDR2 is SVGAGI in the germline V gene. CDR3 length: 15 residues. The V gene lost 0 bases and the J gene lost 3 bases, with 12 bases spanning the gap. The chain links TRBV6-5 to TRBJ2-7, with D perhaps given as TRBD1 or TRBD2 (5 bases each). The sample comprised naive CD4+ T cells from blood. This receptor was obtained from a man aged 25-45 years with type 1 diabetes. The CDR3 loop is CASSYSGRFGYEQYF. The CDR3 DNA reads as TGTGCCAGCAGTTACTCGGGACGGTTTGGCTACGAGCAGTACTTC.